This T cell receptor beta chain was obtained from a study of identical twins. Study observations and caveats: Instead of following the same donors, the conclusions were based on cross-sectional statistical analysis.

The cDNA had a unique molecular identifier and a template-switch universal primer site. TCRdb recomputed calls from the 5' RACE reads with MiXCR, one row per CDR3 protein. The profile shows roughly 630,000 distinct CDR3 sequences, roughly 7.1% of them singletons. The donors were all healthy and Caucasian. This clonotype was found many times. Its antigen remains unknown. Germline V gene sequence: CDR1 SGHRS, CDR2 YFSETQ. The CDR3 totals 13 residues. Trimming removed 4 bases at V and 8 bases at J, with 15 bases between. These same data were also listed under a study on yellow fever vaccine responses in identical twins. That work adds: Reportedly, the T cell response mounted by twins to vaccine seemed partly convergent, partly personalized.

The TCR sequence derives from a young woman in good health. J is TRBJ1-2 and V is TRBV5-1; D call uncertain. Input material: PBMCs. This CDR3 reads CASSLDGLGGYTF. The CDR3, as DNA: TGCGCCAGCAGCCTTGACGGATTAGGCGGCTACACCTTC.